Included here is one T cell receptor beta chain sequence, with context. Its target is unknown. The entry originates in a study of cytomegalovirus exposure and HLA in healthy donors. This CDR3 region has 15 residues. Trimming removed 0 bases from V and 0 bases from J; junction bases left unmatched: 2. Germline V gene sequence: CDR1 MNHEY, CDR2 SMNVEV (reference sequence). Findings and caveats of the study: The study labeled under 200 TCR beta chains cytomegalovirus-associated. TCR beta V- and J-gene trimming was later associated with a missense DCLRE1C variant. DRB1 had the most TCR associations and HLA-C the fewest, a later analysis found, with rates varying by HLA locus. The authors later found HLA-associated TCR beta chains more clonally expanded than equally common others.

A multiplex PCR was run with 60 Vbeta primers and 13 Jbeta primers. The table came from immunoSEQ multiplex PCR; TCRdb's copy has only in-frame clones and leaves some out. The sample holds approximately 160,000 clones; 84% are singletons and the top ten take 4% to 6%. Sequenced sample: PBMCs. The chain joins TRBV27 to TRBJ2-7; 7 bases match TRBD1. The receptor was derived from a man aged 18 to 30 in good health and CMV-seronegative. The DNA for the CDR3 is TGTGCCAGCAGTTTATCGGCAGGGGGCTCCTACGAGCAGTACTTC. Its translation: CASSLSAGGSYEQYF.